Below, 15 T cell receptor beta chains from the same sample are listed, as sequenced in a study of cytomegalovirus exposure and HLA in healthy donors. The PCR employed 60 Vbeta primers together with 13 Jbeta primers. Here immunoSEQ multiplex PCR was the method, and the copy in TCRdb shows in-frame clones only, minus some. The sample lists under 200,000 clones; around 80% were seen once. The sequencing input was PBMCs. These receptor sequences come from a middle-aged man in good health and CMV-seronegative.

The J gene is TRBJ2-2, the V gene TRBV18; D gene unclear. Trimming removed 2 bases from V and 4 bases from J, with 8 bases in between. Germline loops: CDR1 KGHSH, CDR2 LQKENI. The CDR3 runs to 14 residues. CDR3 nucleotide sequence: TGTGCCAGCTCACCAACTCGGAGCACCGGGGAGCTGTTTTTT. It specifies CASSPTRSTGELFF.

The rearrangement joins TRBV18 to TRBJ1-1, with D maybe TRBD1 (6 bases). CDR3 size: 14 residues. Germline V gives CDR1 KGHSH, CDR2 LQKENI. Trimming removed 4 bases from V and 3 bases from J, with 12 bases in between. The CDR3 loop reads CASSLTGFDTEAFF. DNA for the CDR3: TGTGCCAGCTCACTCACAGGGTTTGACACTGAAGCTTTCTTT. Based on the CDR3 plus reference TRBV18 and TRBJ1-1, the full variable domain is NAGVMQNPRHLVRRRGQEARLRCSPMKGHSHVYWYRQLPEEGLKFMVYLQKENIIDESGMPKERFSAEFPKEGPSILRIQQVVRGDSAAYFCASSLTGFDTEAFFGQGTRLTVV.

V and J are TRBV7-9 and TRBJ1-2, with TRBD1 matching 7 bases. J gave up 6 bases and V 1 base, and 5 bases lay outside the gene matches. Looked up from germline, CDR1 is SEHNR and CDR2 is FQNEAQ (reference sequence). This CDR3 region has 14 residues. The CDR3 region has the DNA TGTGCCAGCAGCTTAGAACGAGGGGGCAATGGCTACACCTTC. It yields the protein CASSLERGGNGYTF.

Worth noting for this clone: It is likely a read error, because the conserved phenylalanine at the end of the CDR3 is missing. V gene TRBV27 combines with J gene TRBJ1-6; TRBD1 aligns across 8 bases. V lost 2 bases and J lost 10; bases outside the gene matches: 7. Germline CDR1 reads MNHEY; CDR2 reads SMNVEV (reference sequence). The CDR3 covers 15 residues. This chain's CDR3 is CASSLGQGARSPLHL. The CDR3 DNA reads as TGTGCCAGCAGTTTAGGGCAGGGGGCCAGGTCACCCCTCCACCTT.

This sequence joins TRBV6-1 and TRBJ1-5; TRBD1 matches 9 bases. Germline lookup yields CDR1 MNHNS and CDR2 SASEGT. This CDR3 has 14 residues. V shed 6 bases and J 3 bases; nucleotides not matched to a gene: 3. CDR3 DNA: TGTGCCAGCAGCTGGACAGGGGACAATCAGCCCCAGCATTTT. Its protein product is CASSWTGDNQPQHF.

The V call is TRBV2, the J call TRBJ1-2, with a weak D call TRBD1 (6 bases). CDR1 and CDR2 (germline): SNHLY, FYNNEI. The CDR3 length is 13 residues. Trimming took 6 bases from V and 8 from J, leaving 16 bases between them. CDR3 in amino acids: CASSQQGRGGYTF. The CDR3 nucleotides are TGTGCCAGCAGCCAACAGGGTAGAGGAGGCTACACCTTC.

This chain joins TRBV7-3 and TRBJ2-3, with TRBD2 as a possible D gene (6 bases). CDR3 size: 16 residues. V gave up 1 base and J gave up 1 base, with 12 bases separating them. CDR1 SGHTA and CDR2 FQGTGA come from the germline V gene. CDR3 in amino acids: CASSLIPGGGTDTQYF. The CDR3 coding sequence is TGTGCCAGCAGCTTAATACCAGGAGGGGGCACAGATACGCAGTATTTT.

CDR3 DNA sequence: TGTGCCAGCAGTCCCCACGGCGGGGCCACAGATACGCAGTATTTT. Its translation is CASSPHGGATDTQYF. The chain links TRBV6-5 to TRBJ2-3; TRBD2 might be the D (6 bases). Germline assignment: CDR1 MNHEY and CDR2 SVGAGI. Between the trimmed V and J ends, which lost 5 bases and 2 bases, there was a span of 14 bases. There are 15 residues in the CDR3.

The gene calls are TRBV27 and TRBJ2-5; 13 nucleotides line up with TRBD2. After removal of 3 bases from V and 4 bases from J, the junction contained 2 bases not matched to a gene. The CDR3 totals 15 residues. Germline-derived CDR1 and CDR2 are MNHEY and SMNVEV (reference sequence). CDR3 loop: CASSFGLAGAETQYF. The DNA of the CDR3 is TGTGCCAGCAGTTTCGGACTAGCGGGAGCAGAGACCCAGTACTTC.

The chain employs TRBV23-1 and TRBJ1-1; TRBD1 is a possible D gene (5 bases). TRBV23-1 is an open reading frame, and its role is uncertain. The CDR3 loop spans 14 amino acids. V lost 1 base and J 7 bases, leaving 13 bases between the germline ends. The CDR3 loop is CASSQCREGIEAFF. The CDR3 nucleotides read TGCGCCAGCAGTCAATGCCGGGAGGGGATTGAAGCTTTCTTT.

This clone was found a few times. This specimen includes other DNA sequences encoding the same CDR3. The chain links TRBV29-1 to TRBJ1-3; the D gene is possibly TRBD1 (5 bases). The CDR3 is made up of 13 amino acids. Per germline, CDR1 SQVTM and CDR2 ANQGSEA. V lost 4 bases to trimming and J lost 2 bases, with 9 bases between them. The CDR3 DNA is TGCAGCGTTGGAGGGACTGCTGGAAACACCATATATTTT. Its protein product is CSVGGTAGNTIYF.

This chain uses TRBV11-2 with TRBJ1-1; perhaps TRBD1 as D (5 bases). The germline V gene encodes CDR1 SGHAT and CDR2 FQNNGV. The CDR3 runs 15 residues. V dropped 2 bases and J dropped 0 bases, with 10 bases sitting between them. The CDR3 here is CASSLNPGMNTEAFF. The CDR3, as DNA: TGTGCCAGCAGCTTAAATCCAGGGATGAACACTGAAGCTTTCTTT.

A word on this clone: A read error may account for a junction end that differs from germline. The gene calls are TRBV7-9 and TRBJ1-2; no clear D. The length of the CDR3 is 13 residues. The germline CDR1 and CDR2 sequences are SEHNR and FQNEAQ (reference sequence). CDR3 sequence: CSSSSRAVRGYTF. CDR3 DNA sequence: TGTTCCAGCAGCTCTAGAGCCGTACGGGGCTACACCTTC.

J is TRBJ2-4 and V is TRBV4-3; weak D call: TRBD1 (6 bases). Deletions cut 0 bases from V and 0 bases from J, with 9 bases between. This CDR3 is built from 16 residues. From germline, CDR1 is LGHNA and CDR2 YSLEER. The chain's CDR3 is CASSQDQGQAKNIQYF. DNA of the CDR3: TGCGCCAGCAGCCAAGATCAGGGACAAGCCAAAAACATTCAGTACTTC.

V is TRBV7-3 and J is TRBJ1-1; D is possibly TRBD1 (5 bases). Trimming left V 5 bases short and J 10 bases short, with 17 bases between. Germline-derived CDR1 and CDR2 are SGHTA and FQGTGA. The CDR3 contains 13 residues. The CDR3 is CASSLQVEGIAFF. In DNA form, the CDR3 reads TGTGCCAGCAGCCTACAGGTTGAAGGGATAGCTTTCTTT.